This T cell receptor (beta chain) was identified during a study of CD8 T cells in ankylosing spondylitis. General study points: Clones linked with disease were CD8+ and fairly uncommon in the peripheral blood.

Remarks on this clonotype: Antigen unknown.

CDR1 MDHEN and CDR2 SYDVKM come from the germline V gene. The CDR3 has 12 amino acids. V lost 10 bases and J 7 bases, leaving 13 bases between the germline ends. Via MiXCR, TCRdb re-called the 5' RACE reads, giving one row per CDR3 protein. The repertoire holds roughly 280,000 distinct CDR3 sequences, roughly 20% seen once, with under 8.5% in the top ten. The V gene is TRBV28, the J gene TRBJ2-2, with D possibly being TRBD2 (5 bases). The source is a male donor with ankylosing spondylitis or in good health (not recorded which). Sequencing was carried out using blood, either unsorted or a sorted T cell fraction (not recorded which). Here the CDR3 reads CATIEGSGELFF. In DNA, the CDR3 is TGTGCCACCATAGAAGGGAGCGGGGAGCTGTTTTTT. Full variable domain (outside the CDR3, taken from reference TRBV28 and TRBJ2-2): DVKVTQSSRYLVKRTGEKVFLECVQDMDHENMFWYRQDPGLGLRLIYFSYDVKMKEKGDIPEGYSVSREKKERFSLILESASTNQTSMYLCATIEGSGELFFGEGSRLTVL.